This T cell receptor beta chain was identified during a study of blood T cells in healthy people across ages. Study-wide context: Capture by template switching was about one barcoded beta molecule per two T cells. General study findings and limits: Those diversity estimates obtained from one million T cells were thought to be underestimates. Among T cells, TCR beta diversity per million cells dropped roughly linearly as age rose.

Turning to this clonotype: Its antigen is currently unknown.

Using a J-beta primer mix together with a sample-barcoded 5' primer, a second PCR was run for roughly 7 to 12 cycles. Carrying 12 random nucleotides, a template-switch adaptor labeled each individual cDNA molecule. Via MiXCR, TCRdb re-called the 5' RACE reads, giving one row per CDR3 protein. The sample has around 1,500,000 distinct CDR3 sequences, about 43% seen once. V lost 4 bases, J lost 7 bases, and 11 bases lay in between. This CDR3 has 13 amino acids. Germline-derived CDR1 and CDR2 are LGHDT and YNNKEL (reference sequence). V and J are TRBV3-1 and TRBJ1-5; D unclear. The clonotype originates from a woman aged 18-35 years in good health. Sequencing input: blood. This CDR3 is CASSPTPGQPQHF. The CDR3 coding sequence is TGTGCCAGCAGCCCTACTCCGGGCCAGCCCCAGCATTTT.